The 13 T cell receptor beta chains below come from one sample, sequenced in a study of spatial heterogeneity in lung cancer. TCRdb reprocessed the 5' RACE reads via MiXCR and lists one record per CDR3 protein. This sample has under 8,000 distinct CDR3 sequences, with roughly 6.1% found just once. Sample time point: sample taken at primary tumor resection. The study sequenced unsorted whole RNA from tumor, nontumor lung or frozen PBMC. Here the sequenced sample was normal lung tissue next to the tumor, taken at surgery. The receptors come from a female donor with early-stage non-small cell lung cancer.

With respect to this clonotype: The library was designed around alpha chains, so this beta chain is a stray read whose abundance carries little weight. The rearrangement links TRBV14 to TRBJ2-3; 11 nucleotides match TRBD2. This CDR3 has 16 residues. Trimming cost V 3 bases and J 6 bases; bases outside gene matches: 8. From germline, CDR1 is SGHDN and CDR2 FVKESK. The CDR3 sequence is CASSQILAGGRDTQYF. The CDR3 DNA follows: TGTGCCAGCAGCCAGATCCTAGCGGGAGGTCGTGATACGCAGTATTTT.

This clonotype was counted many times. The size of this beta chain means little, since it is a stray read in a library made for alpha chains. V gene TRBV7-2 combines with J gene TRBJ2-7, with a weak D call TRBD2 (5 bases). CDR1 and CDR2 from the germline V gene are SGHTA and FQGNSA. V was cut by 5 bases and J by 5 bases, with 19 bases left in between. The CDR3 has 15 amino acids. The CDR3 here is CASSPKRESLHEQYF. CDR3 in DNA: TGTGCCAGCAGCCCCAAGAGGGAGTCTCTCCACGAGCAGTACTTC.

This clonotype was picked up many times. This beta chain is a stray sequence in a library constructed for alpha chains; its clone size is not meaningful. V gene TRBV14 combines with J gene TRBJ1-1, with D maybe TRBD1 (5 bases). Germline assignment: CDR1 SGHDN and CDR2 FVKESK. CDR3 length equals 14 residues. V shed 4 bases and J shed 3 bases, with 12 bases lying between them. For the CDR3, the DNA is TGTGCCAGCAGCCCAGGGCAGGCCCACACTGAAGCTTTCTTT. Translated: CASSPGQAHTEAFF.

This clonotype is judged medium-sized. This beta chain was picked up by a library intended for alpha chains and is off target, so its count carries little meaning. The chain combines TRBV19 with TRBJ1-1, with unresolved D. This CDR3 comprises 17 residues. Germline CDR1 is LNHDA and CDR2 is SQIVND (reference sequence). V was cut by 4 bases and J by 0 bases, with 18 bases left in between. The CDR3 protein is CASSRDGQGGMNTEAFF. In nucleotides, the CDR3 is TGTGCCAGTAGTAGAGACGGTCAAGGCGGGATGAACACTGAAGCTTTCTTT.

By frequency in the sample, this clonotype is medium-sized (0.01 to 0.1%). This beta chain turned up in a library designed for alpha chains; as an off-target read, its abundance says little. This chain connects TRBV28 to TRBJ1-4; D gene ambiguous. CDR3 length: 13 amino acids. V dropped 6 bases and J dropped 3 bases, with 8 bases sitting between them. The V gene's germline CDR1 is MDHEN and CDR2 SYDVKM. This CDR3 is CASRRSPNEKLFF. In DNA, the CDR3 is TGTGCCAGCAGGCGCAGTCCTAATGAAAAACTGTTTTTT.

Regarding this clonotype: In a library made to pick up alpha chains, this beta chain is a stray read with a size that means little. This chain links TRBV3-1 with TRBJ1-1; D gene uncertain. The CDR3 sequence is 15 residues long. Trimming stripped 1 base from V and 4 bases from J, with 13 bases between. The V gene's germline CDR1 is LGHDT and CDR2 YNNKEL (reference sequence). The chain's CDR3 is CASSQGGNWVTEAFF. CDR3 in DNA: TGTGCCAGCAGCCAAGGCGGGAACTGGGTCACTGAAGCTTTCTTT.

A word on this clonotype: This beta chain represents an off-target read in a library built for alpha chains; its size is of limited meaning. The V and J genes are TRBV2 and TRBJ2-1; D is possibly TRBD2 (6 bases). This CDR3 region has 18 residues. Germline CDR1 is SNHLY and CDR2 is FYNNEI. Trimming removed 6 bases from V and 0 bases from J, with 21 bases in between. CDR3 bases: TGTGCCAGCAGGACTGGTGCGCGGAGGGATAGCTCCTACAATGAGCAGTTCTTC. This sequence encodes CASRTGARRDSSYNEQFF.

This clonotype occurred many times. As an off-target read in a library built for alpha chains, this beta chain has a frequency of little significance. This chain uses TRBV20-1 with TRBJ1-2; tentatively, D is TRBD1 (6 bases). The germline V and J ends were trimmed by 0 bases and 4 bases, with 12 bases remaining between them. The CDR3 is 14 residues long. Germline values: CDR1 DFQATT, CDR2 SNEGSKA (reference sequence). This chain's CDR3 is CSAREAQGGYGYTF. The CDR3 region has the DNA TGCAGTGCTAGAGAGGCACAGGGTGGCTATGGCTACACCTTC.

This clonotype rates as medium-sized. Since the library was made to target alpha chains, this beta chain is a stray read and its abundance is not meaningful. CDR3 sequence reads: CASRMTGVSYEQYF. Written as DNA, the CDR3 is TGTGCCAGCAGAATGACAGGGGTTTCCTACGAGCAGTACTTC. This chain uses TRBV2 with TRBJ2-7; TRBD1 agrees at 8 bases. The CDR3 sequence is 14 residues long. Germline V gene data show CDR1 as SNHLY and CDR2 as FYNNEI. Unmatched junction bases numbered 5, after V lost 6 bases and J lost 1 base.

Within the sample, this clonotype is medium-sized (0.01 to 0.1%). Since it is a stray read in a library aimed at alpha chains, this beta chain has a size that is not meaningful. V usage is TRBV29-1 and J usage is TRBJ1-1; D is uncertain. The germline gives CDR1 SQVTM, CDR2 ANQGSEA. V dropped 0 bases and J dropped 1 base, with 6 bases sitting between them. CDR3 length equals 13 residues. The DNA for the CDR3 is TGCAGCGTTGAAGATCCTGGGAACACTGAAGCTTTCTTT. Protein product: CSVEDPGNTEAFF.

This clonotype is termed medium-sized. With the library built for alpha chains, this beta chain is off target and its frequency is not meaningful. The chain joins TRBV19 to TRBJ2-6; tentatively, D is TRBD1 (5 bases). The V end lost 7 bases, the J end lost 3 bases, and 10 bases lay between the germline ends. The CDR3 spans 14 residues. Germline CDR1 and CDR2: LNHDA and SQIVND (reference sequence). The CDR3 nucleotides are TGTGCCAGTATCGACAGATTTGGGGCCAACGTCCTGACTTTC. This translates into CASIDRFGANVLTF.

This clonotype was counted at least ten times. The library was designed around alpha chains, so this beta chain is a stray read whose abundance carries little weight. The gene calls are TRBV3-1 and TRBJ2-7, with unresolved D. The CDR3 is made up of 11 amino acids. The germline gives CDR1 LGHDT, CDR2 YNNKEL (reference sequence). Between the trimmed V and J ends, which lost 5 bases and 1 base, there was a span of 3 bases. The CDR3 DNA follows: TGTGCCAGCAGCGGGTCCTACGAGCAGTACTTC. It encodes CASSGSYEQYF.

This clonotype was observed many times. This beta chain is off target for a library built for alpha chains, so its abundance means little. The chain has TRBV20-1 and TRBJ2-7; a possible D gene is TRBD1 (6 bases). V lost 6 bases, J lost 3 bases, and 9 bases lay in between. Germline CDR1 and CDR2: DFQATT and SNEGSKA (reference sequence). The CDR3 extends over 11 amino acids. The CDR3 nucleotides read TGCAGTGCCAACAGGGACTACGAGCAGTACTTC. Translating gives CSANRDYEQYF.